These 18 T cell receptor beta chains came from one sample sequenced in a study of blood T cell repertoires in COVID-19. Sequencing used immunoSEQ multiplex PCR; TCRdb keeps in-frame clones, though not all of them. This sample carries about 50,000 clones, 76% of them seen once, and the ten largest clones take around 20%. Input material: peripheral blood. Source of these receptors: a man between 45 and 60 years old with active or convalescent COVID-19.

V gene TRBV5-1 combines with J gene TRBJ2-7, with TRBD1 identical over 7 bases. CDR1 and CDR2 (germline): SGHRS, YFSETQ. The length of the CDR3 is 14 residues. The V segment lost 5 bases and the J segment 5 bases; nucleotides outside the gene matches: 10. Here the CDR3 DNA reads TGCGCCAGCAGACTGACAGGGTTCGTACACGAGCAGTACTTC. Protein: CASRLTGFVHEQYF.

V usage is TRBV7-8 and J usage is TRBJ2-3; D gene unclear. In germline, CDR1 is SGHVS, CDR2 FQNEAQ. V was cut by 3 bases and J by 5 bases, with 12 bases left in between. The CDR3 has 14 residues. The CDR3 spells CASSFSYEEDTQYF. The CDR3 DNA sequence: TGTGCCAGCAGCTTTTCGTATGAGGAAGATACGCAGTATTTT. The full variable domain, in which reference TRBV7-8 and TRBJ2-3 provide the parts outside the CDR3, is GAGVSQSPRYKVAKRGQDVALRCDPISGHVSLFWYQQALGQGPEFLTYFQNEAQLDKSGLPSDRFFAERPEGSVSTLKIQRTQQEDSAVYLCASSFSYEEDTQYFGPGTRLTVL.

This clone was found once. The sample has other DNA sequences that encode this CDR3 too. V gene TRBV5-1 combines with J gene TRBJ1-5, with D perhaps matching TRBD1 (5 bases). Trimming took 4 bases from V and 5 from J, leaving 13 bases between them. Germline CDR1 and CDR2: SGHRS and YFSETQ. This CDR3 has 14 residues. Here the CDR3 DNA reads TGCGCCAGCAGCAGGACGGGGGGAGATCAGCCCCAGCATTTT. Its translation is CASSRTGGDQPQHF.

The chain couples TRBV25-1 to TRBJ1-5, with 8 bases lining up with TRBD1. This CDR3 spans 14 amino acids. V lost 8 bases, J lost 0 bases, and 3 bases stayed unmatched. The germline V gene has CDR1 MGHDK and CDR2 SYGVNS. The CDR3 is CASLGTGSNQPQHF. CDR3 nucleotides: TGTGCCAGCCTAGGGACAGGTAGCAATCAGCCCCAGCATTTT.

V usage is TRBV4-1 and J usage is TRBJ1-1; D might be TRBD1 (6 bases). Germline V gives CDR1 MGHRA, CDR2 YSYEKL. The CDR3 is 15 amino acids. V was trimmed by 3 bases and J by 6 bases, leaving 17 bases between them. The CDR3 DNA follows: TGCGCCAGCAGCCACCCGGGGGGGGGCCAGCCTGAAGCTTTCTTT. It yields the protein CASSHPGGGQPEAFF.

The chain joins TRBV5-4 to TRBJ2-3; 9 bases match TRBD2. V lost 5 bases and J lost 1; bases outside the gene matches: 8. CDR3 length: 16 amino acids. The V gene's germline CDR1 is SGHNT and CDR2 YYREEE (reference sequence). The CDR3, as DNA: TGTGCCAGCAGATTACAGCGGGGGGCACGCACAGATACGCAGTATTTT. This translates into CASRLQRGARTDTQYF.

This chain uses TRBV19 with TRBJ2-7; 7 nucleotides align to TRBD2. This CDR3 is 15 amino acids long. The trim removed 8 bases at V and 6 bases at J, leaving 16 bases unmatched. The germline V gene has CDR1 LNHDA and CDR2 SQIVND (reference sequence). The CDR3 coding sequence is TGTGCCAGTGGAACACAAGCGGGACCCAGCAGCGAGCAGTACTTC. Translation gives CASGTQAGPSSEQYF.

V and J are TRBV6-1 and TRBJ1-4; D remains unclear. Trimming pared 2 bases from V and 2 bases from J, leaving 9 bases between. This CDR3 spans 15 amino acids. The germline CDR1 and CDR2 sequences are MNHNS and SASEGT. DNA of the CDR3: TGTGCCAGCAGTGAACAACCGCGGACTAATGAAAAACTGTTTTTT. Protein product: CASSEQPRTNEKLFF.

The rearrangement links TRBV3-1 (or the pseudogene TRBV3-2) to TRBJ2-5; 9 bases align to TRBD2. The CDR3 length is 17 residues. Per the germline V gene, CDR1 is LGHDT and CDR2 is YNNKEL (reference sequence). V shed 4 bases and J 4 bases; nucleotides not matched to a gene: 13. The CDR3 here is CASSPLGIAGAGETQYF. The CDR3, as DNA: TGTGCCAGCAGCCCCCTCGGGATAGCGGGGGCGGGAGAGACCCAGTACTTC.

The V call is TRBV5-1, the J call TRBJ2-5, with 9 bases identical to TRBD1. Germline V CDR1 and CDR2: SGHRS, YFSETQ. J lost 2 bases, V lost 3 bases, and 5 bases had no gene match. The CDR3 is made up of 15 amino acids. CDR3 sequence reads: CASSSGQGGQETQYF. The CDR3 bases are TGCGCCAGCAGCTCGGGACAGGGAGGACAAGAGACCCAGTACTTC.

The V and J genes are TRBV27 and TRBJ2-7; 7 positions match TRBD1. V was pared by 9 bases and J by 3 bases, with 14 bases of the junction left unmatched. CDR3 length: 15 residues. The germline CDR1 and CDR2 sequences are MNHEY and SMNVEV (reference sequence). CDR3 bases: TGTGCCAGTAGACAGGGCCAGAACTCAGGCTACGAGCAGTACTTC. Translated, it gives CASRQGQNSGYEQYF.

V usage is TRBV7-6 and J usage is TRBJ2-2, with D possibly matching TRBD2 (5 bases). The V end was cut by 5 bases, the J end by 4 bases, with 20 bases between. Per the germline V gene, CDR1 is SGHVS and CDR2 is FNYEAQ. This CDR3 has 17 residues. The CDR3 DNA is TGTGCCAGCAGCCAACGATCTATCAGCGGAGGCACCGGGGAGCTGTTTTTT. Protein sequence: CASSQRSISGGTGELFF. Full variable domain (remainder filled in from reference TRBV7-6 and TRBJ2-2): GAGVSQSPRYKVTKRGQDVALRCDPISGHVSLYWYRQALGQGPEFLTYFNYEAQQDKSGLPNDRFSAERPEGSISTLTIQRTEQRDSAMYRCASSQRSISGGTGELFFGEGSRLTVL.

The rearrangement uses TRBV2 and TRBJ1-5; D unresolved. V lost 6 bases, J lost 3 bases, and 9 bases lay in between. Germline V gene lookup returns CDR1 SNHLY and CDR2 FYNNEI. There are 13 residues in the CDR3. Written as DNA, the CDR3 is TGTGCCAGCAGGGCGGGTTTCAATCAGCCCCAGCATTTT. It specifies CASRAGFNQPQHF.

The V and J genes are TRBV12-3 or TRBV12-4 and TRBJ1-2; D not certain. Trimming removed 1 base from V and 6 bases from J, with 9 bases in between. The CDR3 has 13 amino acids. This chain's CDR3 is CASSLGATHGYTF. CDR3 bases: TGTGCCAGCAGTTTAGGGGCCACCCATGGCTACACCTTC.

The table lists this clone with a count of one. This sequence joins TRBV5-4 and TRBJ2-6, with 11 positions matching TRBD1. Germline CDR1 and CDR2: SGHNT and YYREEE (reference sequence). V was pared by 5 bases and J by 0 bases, with 10 bases of the junction left unmatched. The CDR3 is 19 residues long. The CDR3 here is CASRPGTGGRGSGANVLTF. CDR3 DNA: TGTGCCAGCAGGCCCGGGACAGGGGGGAGAGGCTCTGGGGCCAACGTCCTGACTTTC.

The genes are TRBV18 and TRBJ1-3, with 7 bases aligning to TRBD1. The germline CDR1 and CDR2 sequences are KGHSH and LQKENI. The CDR3 extends over 18 amino acids. V trimming: 4 bases; J trimming: 8 bases; junction bases outside the gene matches: 20. DNA for the CDR3: TGTGCCAGCTCACTCCGAAATCCGGGACAGAGCTTTGAGTACACCATATATTTT. Translation: CASSLRNPGQSFEYTIYF.

V gene TRBV5-1 combines with J gene TRBJ2-3, with D possibly matching TRBD1 (6 bases). Trimming pared 1 base from V and 4 bases from J, leaving 13 bases between. The CDR3 contains 15 residues. Germline lookup yields CDR1 SGHRS and CDR2 YFSETQ. The CDR3 bases are TGCGCCAGCAGCTTGCAGGGGTCCGGCGCAGATACGCAGTATTTT. This sequence encodes CASSLQGSGADTQYF.

V usage is TRBV5-1 and J usage is TRBJ1-3, with TRBD1 matching 9 bases. After removal of 5 bases from V and 2 bases from J, the junction contained 2 bases not matched to a gene. Germline V gene lookup returns CDR1 SGHRS and CDR2 YFSETQ. This CDR3 contains 14 residues. CDR3 DNA sequence: TGCGCCAGCAGAAACAGGGGGCCTGGAAACACCATATATTTT. Translation: CASRNRGPGNTIYF.